The 32 T cell receptor beta chains given below trace back to one sample, sequenced in a study of T cells after yellow fever vaccination. TCRdb itself ran the 5' RACE reads through MiXCR, one entry per CDR3 protein. The data contain roughly 250,000 distinct CDR3 sequences, 10% to 15% of them singletons. Sample: CD4+ T cells sorted from PBMCs, taken 45 days after the yellow fever booster vaccination. Receptor source: a man aged 25 to 40 who received the YFV17D yellow fever vaccine.

The chain joins TRBV10-3 to TRBJ2-7; D may be TRBD1 or TRBD2 (7 bases each). CDR1 and CDR2 (germline): ENHRY, SYGVKD. The CDR3 runs to 12 residues. CDR3 DNA: TGTGCTTTAGGGGGCGGGGGTGGCGAGCAGTACTTC. Protein product: CALGGGGGEQYF.

This clonotype has just a few counts. The chain links TRBV10-3 to TRBJ2-2; D is undetermined. This CDR3 spans 13 amino acids. From germline, CDR1 is ENHRY and CDR2 SYGVKD. Trimming shortened V by 8 bases and J by 2 bases, and 9 bases separated the two germline ends. The CDR3 region has the DNA TGTGCCATCGGGTCGCCAAACACCGGGGAGCTGTTTTTT. Encoded protein: CAIGSPNTGELFF.

The gene calls are TRBV7-2 and TRBJ2-1; D might be TRBD2 (6 bases). The CDR3 length is 15 residues. Germline lookup yields CDR1 SGHTA and CDR2 FQGNSA. Trimming pared 2 bases from V and 7 bases from J, leaving 15 bases between. The CDR3 coding sequence is TGTGCCAGCAGCTTATTTACGGAACGGGGGAATGAGCAGTTCTTC. Its protein product is CASSLFTERGNEQFF. The variable domain in full, with the rest retrieved from reference TRBV7-2 and TRBJ2-1, is GAGVSQSPSNKVTEKGKDVELRCDPISGHTALYWYRQSLGQGLEFLIYFQGNSAPDKSGLPSDRFSAERTGGSVSTLTIQRTQQEDSAVYLCASSLFTERGNEQFFGPGTRLTVL.

This chain joins TRBV7-9 and TRBJ2-7; D perhaps matches TRBD2 (6 bases). Trimming cost V 2 bases and J 0 bases, with 14 bases left between them. This CDR3 comprises 16 residues. CDR1 is SEHNR, CDR2 FQNEAQ, per germline (reference sequence). The CDR3 DNA reads as TGTGCCAGCAGCTTAAGGAAGGCCGGGAGCTCCTACGAGCAGTACTTC. Its translation is CASSLRKAGSSYEQYF.

This clonotype has ten or more counts. The rearrangement links TRBV20-1 to TRBJ2-4, with D tentatively TRBD1 (6 bases). The CDR3 length is 16 residues. Trimming shortened V by 2 bases and J by 8 bases, and 22 bases separated the two germline ends. Germline CDR1 and CDR2: DFQATT and SNEGSKA (reference sequence). CDR3 sequence reads: CSARSYRAEKSDIQYF. CDR3 sequence (DNA): TGCAGTGCTAGATCGTACAGGGCGGAAAAAAGTGACATTCAGTACTTC.

This chain uses TRBV5-4 with TRBJ2-1; D not resolved. Trimming removed 0 bases at V and 7 bases at J, with 8 bases between. Germline V lookup: CDR1 SGHNT, CDR2 YYREEE (reference sequence). CDR3 size: 13 residues. CDR3 sequence (DNA): TGTGCCAGCAGCTTGGTTGCGAGAAATGAGCAGTTCTTC. Protein product: CASSLVARNEQFF. Together with reference TRBV5-4 and TRBJ2-1, the CDR3 gives the full variable domain: ETGVTQSPTHLIKTRGQQVTLRCSSQSGHNTVSWYQQALGQGPQFIFQYYREEENGRGNFPPRFSGLQFPNYSSELNVNALELDDSALYLCASSLVARNEQFFGPGTRLTVL.

V is TRBV12-3 or TRBV12-4 and J is TRBJ2-3; TRBD2 matches 8 bases. The CDR3 contains 16 residues. With V trimmed by 5 bases and J by 2 bases, 9 bases remained unmatched. The CDR3 loop reads CASSGSQRGSTDTQYF. The CDR3 DNA reads TGTGCCAGCAGTGGCAGTCAGCGGGGGTCCACAGATACGCAGTATTTT.

This clonotype was recorded many times. The CDR3 reads CASRVGWRETQYF. The DNA for the CDR3 is TGTGCCAGCAGGGTAGGGTGGAGGGAGACCCAGTACTTC. V usage is TRBV7-8 and J usage is TRBJ2-5; D is possibly TRBD2 (5 bases). The CDR3 spans 13 residues. CDR1 SGHVS and CDR2 FQNEAQ come from the germline V gene. V lost 6 bases, J lost 5 bases, and 13 bases lay in between.

The chain links TRBV12-3 or TRBV12-4 to TRBJ2-7, with TRBD2 identical over 7 bases. The V segment lost 2 bases and the J segment 7 bases; nucleotides outside the gene matches: 8. There are 14 residues in the CDR3. CDR3 nucleotides: TGTGCCAGCAGTTTAAGGGCGGGAGTGGGTGAGCAGTACTTC. Its protein is CASSLRAGVGEQYF.

The table lists this clonotype with a few counts. This chain connects TRBV6-2 or TRBV6-3 to TRBJ2-1; D may match TRBD1 or TRBD2 (6 bases each). Per the germline V gene, CDR1 is MNHEY and CDR2 is SVGEGT. V lost 5 bases to trimming and J lost 1 base, with 15 bases between them. CDR3 size: 16 residues. CDR3 in amino acids: CASSRIGGRSYNEQFF. CDR3 DNA sequence: TGTGCCAGCAGTCGAATAGGGGGGAGGTCCTACAATGAGCAGTTCTTC.

This sequence joins TRBV19 and TRBJ2-1; no firm D call. Germline V gene lookup returns CDR1 LNHDA and CDR2 SQIVND (reference sequence). There are 12 residues in the CDR3. V lost 3 bases to trimming and J lost 7 bases, with 7 bases between them. In nucleotides, the CDR3 is TGTGCCAGTAGTATGGATGGGAATGAGCAGTTCTTC. It is translated as CASSMDGNEQFF.

The chain carries TRBV7-2 and TRBJ2-3; D perhaps matches TRBD1 (5 bases). The CDR3 covers 13 residues. CDR1 and CDR2 (germline): SGHTA, FQGNSA. V was trimmed by 3 bases and J by 4 bases, leaving 8 bases between them. This CDR3 is CASSFKGADTQYF. CDR3 DNA sequence: TGTGCCAGCAGCTTTAAAGGGGCAGATACGCAGTATTTT.

This clonotype was counted a few times. The CDR3 DNA is TGTGCCAGCAGCTTAGTTGCGTTGGGAAAGGTAGCCTACGAGCAGTACTTC. As protein: CASSLVALGKVAYEQYF. The chain is built from TRBV7-8 and TRBJ2-7; D unclear. The germline gives CDR1 SGHVS, CDR2 FQNEAQ. V was shortened by 1 base and J by 2 bases, with 18 bases between the two germline ends. The CDR3 runs to 17 residues.

This clonotype was detected many times. The chain combines TRBV29-1 with TRBJ2-5; maybe TRBD1 (6 bases). The CDR3 consists of 12 residues. Germline lookup yields CDR1 SQVTM and CDR2 ANQGSEA. Trimming cost V 7 bases and J 4 bases, with 13 bases left between them. The DNA for the CDR3 is TGCAGCGCTGGGGGCGCTACAGAGACCCAGTACTTC. Translated: CSAGGATETQYF.

This clonotype was found a few times. This chain joins TRBV6-1 and TRBJ2-2; D unresolved. V lost 7 bases and J 1 base, leaving 7 bases between the germline ends. CDR3 length: 13 amino acids. Germline CDR1 is MNHNS and CDR2 is SASEGT. The CDR3 DNA sequence: TGTGCCAGCAAAGCTTGGAACACCGGGGAGCTGTTTTTT. Translated, it gives CASKAWNTGELFF.

The chain recombines TRBV29-1 with TRBJ2-3; 11 bases fit TRBD2. V was clipped by 4 bases and J by 3 bases; unmatched bases: 9. The germline V gene has CDR1 SQVTM and CDR2 ANQGSEA. This CDR3 has 16 amino acids. DNA for the CDR3: TGCAGCGTTGCACTGACTAGCGGGGTCTTAACAGATACGCAGTATTTT. Protein: CSVALTSGVLTDTQYF.

This chain connects TRBV7-8 to TRBJ2-3; 7 bases are shared with TRBD1. The germline gives CDR1 SGHVS, CDR2 FQNEAQ. The length of the CDR3 is 13 residues. The trim removed 5 bases at V and 7 bases at J, leaving 6 bases unmatched. The CDR3 protein is CASSIGQDNTQYF. Written as DNA, the CDR3 is TGTGCCAGCAGCATCGGACAGGACAATACGCAGTATTTT.

The gene calls are TRBV5-1 and TRBJ2-1; unclear D gene. Trimming removed 0 bases from V and 9 bases from J, with 19 bases in between. CDR3 length: 16 residues. Germline V gene lookup returns CDR1 SGHRS and CDR2 YFSETQ. The CDR3 DNA follows: TGCGCCAGCAGCTTGGGGGGTTCGGCAATTTCAAGTGAGCAGTTCTTC. Its protein product is CASSLGGSAISSEQFF.

This clonotype showed up many times. DNA for the CDR3: TGTGCCATTCGCCCGAACAAGAACACCGGGGAGCTGTTTTTT. Residues: CAIRPNKNTGELFF. V and J are TRBV6-5 and TRBJ2-2, with D uncertain. The germline V and J ends were trimmed by 10 bases and 1 base, with 13 bases remaining between them. This CDR3 contains 14 residues. Germline-derived CDR1 and CDR2 are MNHEY and SVGAGI.

This clonotype has just a few counts. The rearrangement uses TRBV7-3 and TRBJ2-7; D may be TRBD2 (6 bases). V lost 2 bases, J lost 3 bases, and 17 bases lay in between. The CDR3 spans 16 residues. Germline CDR1 and CDR2: SGHTA and FQGTGA. The CDR3 spells CASSLLPVGGDYEQYF. The CDR3 coding sequence is TGTGCCAGCAGCTTACTTCCCGTCGGCGGGGACTACGAGCAGTACTTC. The full variable domain, rest sourced from reference TRBV7-3 and TRBJ2-7, is GAGVSQTPSNKVTEKGKYVELRCDPISGHTALYWYRQSLGQGPEFLIYFQGTGAADDSGLPNDRFFAVRPEGSVSTLKIQRTERGDSAVYLCASSLLPVGGDYEQYFGPGTRLTVT.

This clonotype has more than one count but fewer than ten. The V gene is TRBV29-1, the J gene TRBJ1-1; 9 nucleotides match TRBD1. Germline loops: CDR1 SQVTM, CDR2 ANQGSEA. The V segment lost 7 bases and the J segment 1 base; nucleotides outside the gene matches: 7. This CDR3 is built from 14 residues. The CDR3 DNA sequence: TGCAGCGGCGGGACAGGGCCTAGGAACACTGAAGCTTTCTTT. Amino acids: CSGGTGPRNTEAFF.

This clonotype was detected a few times. The chain is built from TRBV12-3 or TRBV12-4 and TRBJ2-6; D call uncertain. V was shortened by 1 base and J by 0 bases, with 4 bases between the two germline ends. The CDR3 extends over 15 amino acids. The CDR3: CASSLGVSGANVLTF. DNA of the CDR3: TGTGCCAGCAGTTTAGGAGTCTCTGGGGCCAACGTCCTGACTTTC.

This clonotype was found many times. In DNA, the CDR3 is TGTGCCAGCAGGGCGGGACATGAGCAGTTCTTC. It encodes CASRAGHEQFF. The V and J genes are TRBV7-9 and TRBJ2-1, with D perhaps matching TRBD2 (6 bases). Trimming stripped 6 bases from V and 8 bases from J, with 8 bases between. Germline CDR1 and CDR2: SEHNR and FQNEAQ (reference sequence). CDR3 length: 11 amino acids.

CDR3 protein: CASSPGGRLVGNEQFF. The CDR3 DNA reads TGTGCCAGTAGTCCAGGGGGCCGACTAGTAGGCAATGAGCAGTTCTTC. The J gene is TRBJ2-1, the V gene TRBV19; 8 bases align to TRBD1. Germline CDR1 LNHDA, CDR2 SQIVND (reference sequence). The CDR3 has 16 residues. Trimming at V came to 5 bases and at J to 6 bases, leaving 12 bases not matched to a gene.

Only a few counts were recorded for this clonotype. The chain uses TRBV7-8 and TRBJ2-2, with D maybe TRBD1 (6 bases). This CDR3 contains 16 residues. V shed 5 bases and J shed 3 bases, with 16 bases lying between them. CDR1 and CDR2 (germline): SGHVS, FQNEAQ. CDR3 DNA: TGTGCCAGCAGCACACGGACAGACTTGGACACCGGGGAGCTGTTTTTT. It is translated as CASSTRTDLDTGELFF.

On this clonotype itself: The junction does not match germline at one end; this may be a read error. The J gene is TRBJ2-3, the V gene TRBV15; D assignment may be TRBD1 or TRBD2 (6 bases each). The germline CDR1 and CDR2 sequences are LNHNV and YYDKDF (reference sequence). CDR3 length equals 16 residues. For the CDR3, the DNA is TGTGCCACCTGCAGCCTTACAGGGACTGGCCCAGATACGCAGTATTTT. Residues: CATCSLTGTGPDTQYF.

This clonotype was seen at least ten times. The chain carries TRBV7-9 and TRBJ2-7; TRBD1 agrees at 7 bases. V was pared by 5 bases and J by 2 bases, with 6 bases of the junction left unmatched. The germline V gene encodes CDR1 SEHNR and CDR2 FQNEAQ (reference sequence). This CDR3 has 14 amino acids. CDR3 amino acids: CASSLRDRAYEQYF. For the CDR3, the DNA is TGTGCCAGCAGCCTCCGGGACAGAGCCTACGAGCAGTACTTC.

This chain uses TRBV5-1 with TRBJ1-4; the match to TRBD1 covers 8 bases. Germline values: CDR1 SGHRS, CDR2 YFSETQ. V was pared by 5 bases and J by 0 bases, with 9 bases of the junction left unmatched. The CDR3 runs 17 residues. Written as DNA, the CDR3 is TGCGCCAGCAGGGCCGACAGGGGATTTGCAACTAATGAAAAACTGTTTTTT. This codes for CASRADRGFATNEKLFF.

The V call is TRBV6-4, the J call TRBJ2-2; a weak D match, TRBD2 (6 bases). CDR3 size: 13 residues. Germline CDR1 reads MRHNA; CDR2 reads SNTAGT. V lost 5 bases and J lost 6, with 10 bases in between. CDR3 bases: TGTGCCAGCAGTTTACTAGCATCCGGGGAGCTGTTTTTT. It is translated as CASSLLASGELFF.

This clonotype was detected only a few times. This chain links TRBV5-5 with TRBJ2-3; perhaps TRBD2 as D (5 bases). The CDR3 consists of 17 residues. From germline, CDR1 is SGHKS and CDR2 YYEKEE (reference sequence). V was cut by 3 bases and J by 1 base, with 18 bases left in between. In DNA, the CDR3 is TGTGCCAGCAGCTCCCCCAGTGATCGACTACGCACAGATACGCAGTATTTT. Its protein product is CASSSPSDRLRTDTQYF.

The V call is TRBV29-1, the J call TRBJ2-2, with unresolved D. The germline CDR1 and CDR2 sequences are SQVTM and ANQGSEA. The germline V and J ends were trimmed by 4 bases and 6 bases, with 9 bases remaining between them. This CDR3 has 12 amino acids. DNA of the CDR3: TGCAGCGTTGGTGTGCAAGCCGGGGAGCTGTTTTTT. Translation gives CSVGVQAGELFF.

The chain joins TRBV20-1 to TRBJ2-5, with D uncertain. CDR1 and CDR2 (germline): DFQATT, SNEGSKA (reference sequence). V shed 1 base and J shed 5 bases, with 8 bases lying between them. The CDR3 runs to 12 residues. Written as DNA, the CDR3 is TGCAGTGCTAGAGTTCAGATGGAGACCCAGTACTTC. This gives the protein CSARVQMETQYF.